This T cell receptor beta chain emerged from a study of tumor-infiltrating lymphocytes in glioblastoma multiforme. Germline assignment: CDR1 DFQATT and CDR2 SNEGSKA (reference sequence). The CDR3 is 12 amino acids. V lost 0 bases and J lost 8, with 5 bases in between. This clonotype turned up a few times. Its target is unknown. Three nested ARM-PCR rounds with V-beta and C-beta primers built TCRB libraries. TCRdb reanalysed the multiplex PCR reads using MiXCR and keeps one entry per CDR3 protein. In the table there are about 13,000 distinct CDR3 sequences, roughly 64% of which are singletons. Overall study results and limits: Just one glioblastoma patient contributed to the TCR-mutation comparison.

The receptor comes from a male donor with glioblastoma. Sequencing was done on a sample of brain tumor tissue. The chain uses TRBV20-1 and TRBJ1-6; D not certain. This CDR3 reads CSARDVDSPLHF. The CDR3 DNA is TGCAGTGCTAGAGACGTGGATTCACCCCTCCACTTT.